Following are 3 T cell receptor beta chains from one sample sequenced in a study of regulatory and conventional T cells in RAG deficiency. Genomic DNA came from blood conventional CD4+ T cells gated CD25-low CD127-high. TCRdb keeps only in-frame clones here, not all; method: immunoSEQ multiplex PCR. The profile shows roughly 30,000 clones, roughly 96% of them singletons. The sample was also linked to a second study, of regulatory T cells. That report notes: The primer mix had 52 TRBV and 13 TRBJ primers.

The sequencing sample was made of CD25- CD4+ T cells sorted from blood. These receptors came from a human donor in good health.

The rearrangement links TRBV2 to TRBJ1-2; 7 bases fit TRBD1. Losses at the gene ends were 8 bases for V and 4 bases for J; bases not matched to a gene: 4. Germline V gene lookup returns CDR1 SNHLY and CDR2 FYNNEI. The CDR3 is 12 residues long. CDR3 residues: CASEGDSYGYTF. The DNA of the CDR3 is TGTGCCAGCGAGGGGGACAGCTATGGCTACACCTTC. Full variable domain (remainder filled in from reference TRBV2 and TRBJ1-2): EPEVTQTPSHQVTQMGQEVILRCVPISNHLYFYWYRQILGQKVEFLVSFYNNEISEKSEIFDDQFSVERPDGSNFTLKIRSTKLEDSAMYFCASEGDSYGYTFGSGTRLTVV.

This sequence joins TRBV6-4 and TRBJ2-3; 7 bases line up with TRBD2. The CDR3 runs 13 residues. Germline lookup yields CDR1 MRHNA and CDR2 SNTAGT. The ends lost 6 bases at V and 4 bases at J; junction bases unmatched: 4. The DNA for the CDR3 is TGTGCCAGCAGCCCCACTAGCGCAGATACGCAGTATTTT. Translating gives CASSPTSADTQYF.

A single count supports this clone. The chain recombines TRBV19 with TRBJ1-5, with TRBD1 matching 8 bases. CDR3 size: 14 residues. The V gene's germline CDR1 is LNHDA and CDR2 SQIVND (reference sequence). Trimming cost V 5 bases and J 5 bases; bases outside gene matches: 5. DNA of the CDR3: TGTGCCAGTAGTGGAGGGACAGGTCATCAGCCCCAGCATTTT. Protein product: CASSGGTGHQPQHF.